The TCR beta chain under discussion was sequenced for a study of patients and donors after allogeneic stem cell transplantation. The CDR3 is made up of 14 amino acids. Unmatched junction bases numbered 8, after V lost 4 bases and J lost 6 bases. The V gene's germline CDR1 is SGHRS and CDR2 YFSETQ. A single record per CDR3 protein comes from TCRdb applying MiXCR to the RT-PCR reads. This table holds tens of thousands of distinct CDR3 sequences, around 46% found once. Material: blood, either unsorted or a sorted T cell fraction (not recorded which). This chain connects TRBV5-1 to TRBJ1-2, with 8 bases lining up with TRBD1. The sequence came from a human donor who was either an allogeneic HSCT recipient or a stem cell or donor lymphocyte infusion donor (not recorded which). It is not recorded whose cells these are; they may come from a transplant donor. The CDR3 here is CASSRDRGLDGYTF. DNA for the CDR3: TGCGCCAGCAGCCGTGACAGGGGCTTGGATGGCTACACCTTC. The full variable domain, completed using reference TRBV5-1 and TRBJ1-2, is KAGVTQTPRYLIKTRGQQVTLSCSPISGHRSVSWYQQTPGQGLQFLFEYFSETQRNKGNFPGRFSGRQFSNSRSEMNVSTLELGDSALYLCASSRDRGLDGYTFGSGTRLTVV.